The 28 T cell receptor beta chains given below trace back to one sample, sequenced in a study of cytomegalovirus exposure and HLA in healthy donors. Both 60 Vbeta primers and 13 Jbeta primers went into the PCR. The repertoire was sequenced with immunoSEQ multiplex PCR; TCRdb's copy has only in-frame clones and lacks some. The sample includes 95,000 to 150,000 clones, around 65% of them seen just once. Sequencing was performed on PBMCs. These receptors were collected from a man aged 18 to 29 in good health and CMV-seronegative.

This clone showed up just once. This chain uses TRBV7-7 with TRBJ2-2; D is possibly TRBD2 (6 bases). V dropped 0 bases and J dropped 4 bases, with 9 bases sitting between them. The CDR3 extends over 15 amino acids. Germline V gene lookup returns CDR1 SSHAT and CDR2 FNYEAQ (reference sequence). The CDR3 protein is CASSLAGGLTGELFF. The CDR3 coding sequence is TGTGCCAGCAGCTTAGCGGGAGGACTCACCGGGGAGCTGTTTTTT.

The V and J genes are TRBV10-1 and TRBJ1-1; 11 positions match TRBD1. Per the germline V gene, CDR1 is WNHNN and CDR2 is SYGVQD (reference sequence). The CDR3 spans 12 residues. V was clipped by 5 bases and J by 14 bases; unmatched bases: 7. For the CDR3, the DNA is TGCGCCAGCAGTACCGGACAGGGGGCAGTGTTCTTT. Translation gives CASSTGQGAVFF.

V usage is TRBV4-1 and J usage is TRBJ2-1; 10 bases agree with TRBD2. This CDR3 has 16 residues. Germline trimming cut 1 base from V and 0 bases from J; bases unmatched to any gene: 0. Germline-derived CDR1 and CDR2 are MGHRA and YSYEKL. In DNA, the CDR3 is TGCGCCAGCAGCCAAGTAGCGGGGGGCTCCTACAATGAGCAGTTCTTC. Translation gives CASSQVAGGSYNEQFF.

This chain connects TRBV6-5 to TRBJ2-7; possibly TRBD2 for D (6 bases). Germline assignment: CDR1 MNHEY and CDR2 SVGAGI. The CDR3 is 16 amino acids. V shed 1 base and J shed 0 bases, with 13 bases lying between them. In DNA form, the CDR3 reads TGTGCCAGCAGTTACTGGAGGGATCCCCCCTCCTACGAGCAGTACTTC. Translating gives CASSYWRDPPSYEQYF.

The chain links TRBV6-6 to TRBJ2-5, with 7 bases matching TRBD2. The CDR3 is 16 amino acids. Trimming took 7 bases from V and 2 from J; bases not matched to a gene: 13. Germline V CDR1 and CDR2: MNHNY, SVGAGI (reference sequence). CDR3 region: CASILRGGETQETQYF. CDR3 DNA: TGTGCCAGCATTTTACGGGGAGGGGAGACGCAAGAGACCCAGTACTTC.

This clone was detected only a few times. The gene calls are TRBV4-1 and TRBJ1-1, with 7 positions matching TRBD1. The CDR3 spans 14 residues. Germline CDR1 and CDR2: MGHRA and YSYEKL. V dropped 3 bases and J dropped 2; count of bases not matched to a gene: 3. The CDR3 loop is CASSHRDSNTEAFF. The CDR3 DNA reads as TGCGCCAGCAGCCACCGGGACAGCAACACTGAAGCTTTCTTT.

The rearrangement joins TRBV11-2 to TRBJ1-2, with D uncertain. The CDR3 has 13 amino acids. Germline-derived CDR1 and CDR2 are SGHAT and FQNNGV. The germline V and J ends were trimmed by 0 bases and 7 bases, with 9 bases remaining between them. Written as DNA, the CDR3 is TGTGCCAGCAGCTTAGATTTTCGGGTTGGCTACACCTTC. This translates into CASSLDFRVGYTF.

The V gene is TRBV30, the J gene TRBJ2-1, with 12 bases aligning to TRBD1. The ends lost 4 bases at V and 0 bases at J; junction bases unmatched: 10. The CDR3 sequence is 18 residues long. Germline V gene sequence: CDR1 GTSNPN, CDR2 SVGIG (reference sequence). In DNA, the CDR3 is TGTGCCTGGATAAGGGGGACAGGGGGCCTCAGCTCCTACAATGAGCAGTTCTTC. Translation: CAWIRGTGGLSSYNEQFF.

The sample holds a few counts of this clone. The chain has TRBV30 and TRBJ1-1, with D possibly matching TRBD1 (6 bases). This CDR3 spans 13 amino acids. Germline V gene sequence: CDR1 GTSNPN, CDR2 SVGIG (reference sequence). Trimming took off 3 bases at V and 7 bases at J, with 15 bases between the two ends. CDR3 bases: TGTGCCTGGAGCCTTTATAGGGGGGGTGAAGCTTTCTTT. This codes for CAWSLYRGGEAFF.

The chain employs TRBV6-5 and TRBJ2-1, with D unclear. The germline V and J ends were trimmed by 2 bases and 0 bases, with 8 bases remaining between them. The CDR3 consists of 15 residues. Germline V gene sequence: CDR1 MNHEY, CDR2 SVGAGI. This CDR3 is CASSYAGSSYNEQFF. The CDR3 DNA reads as TGTGCCAGCAGTTACGCAGGTAGCTCCTACAATGAGCAGTTCTTC.

The rearrangement links TRBV29-1 to TRBJ2-7, with 10 positions matching TRBD1. The V and J ends lost 7 bases and 4 bases, in that order; junction bases with no gene match: 7. The germline gives CDR1 SQVTM, CDR2 ANQGSEA. This CDR3 has 13 amino acids. The CDR3 is CSAGTGEIYEQYF. The DNA for the CDR3 is TGCAGCGCCGGGACAGGGGAAATATACGAGCAGTACTTC.

The chain carries TRBV5-1 and TRBJ2-1, with 9 bases that match TRBD2. The CDR3 totals 15 residues. Trimming at V came to 4 bases and at J to 8 bases, leaving 10 bases not matched to a gene. Germline V gives CDR1 SGHRS, CDR2 YFSETQ. In nucleotides, the CDR3 is TGCGCCAGCAGCCCTGGGACTAGCCGTGTCGATGAGCAGTTCTTC. It is translated as CASSPGTSRVDEQFF.

The chain combines TRBV7-2 with TRBJ2-7, with TRBD2 matching 10 bases. CDR1 is SGHTA, CDR2 FQGNSA, per germline. This CDR3 comprises 18 residues. The ends lost 5 bases at V and 0 bases at J; junction bases unmatched: 13. CDR3 bases: TGTGCCAGCAGCCTCCACCGACTAGCGGGTCTTAGCTCCTACGAGCAGTACTTC. Its translation: CASSLHRLAGLSSYEQYF.

This chain links TRBV30 with TRBJ1-2; tentative D call: TRBD1 (6 bases). Germline CDR1 reads GTSNPN; CDR2 reads SVGIG (reference sequence). V lost 2 bases, J lost 4 bases, and 20 bases lay in between. The CDR3 length is 16 residues. The CDR3 region is CAWSLTSHRVVYGYTF. In DNA, the CDR3 is TGTGCCTGGAGTCTTACTTCCCACAGGGTCGTCTATGGCTACACCTTC. Full variable domain (rest looked up from reference TRBV30 and TRBJ1-2): SQTIHQWPATLVQPVGSPLSLECTVEGTSNPNLYWYRQAAGRGLQLLFYSVGIGQISSEVPQNLSASRPQDRQFILSSKKLLLSDSGFYLCAWSLTSHRVVYGYTFGSGTRLTVV.

The chain employs TRBV2 and TRBJ2-4; D unresolved. The CDR3 loop spans 15 amino acids. From germline, CDR1 is SNHLY and CDR2 FYNNEI. V lost 8 bases and J lost 0, with 14 bases in between. The CDR3 is CASRLYTLAKNIQYF. In nucleotides, the CDR3 is TGTGCCAGCCGCCTGTACACGCTAGCCAAAAACATTCAGTACTTC.

The gene calls are TRBV28 and TRBJ1-4, with a tentative D call TRBD1 (6 bases). The CDR3 length is 20 residues. Germline V gives CDR1 MDHEN, CDR2 SYDVKM. V was shortened by 3 bases and J by 2 bases, with 25 bases between the two germline ends. The CDR3 reads CASSFGFGGATRRTNEKLFF. In DNA form, the CDR3 reads TGTGCCAGCAGTTTTGGGTTTGGGGGGGCTACCCGTCGGACTAATGAAAAACTGTTTTTT.

V gene TRBV27 combines with J gene TRBJ2-3; tentative D call: TRBD2 (6 bases). The germline V gene encodes CDR1 MNHEY and CDR2 SMNVEV (reference sequence). This CDR3 is built from 16 residues. Trimming left V 5 bases short and J 2 bases short, with 17 bases between. The CDR3 DNA reads as TGTGCCAGCAGTACTCCTCCGCGGGATTCCACAGATACGCAGTATTTT. Its translation is CASSTPPRDSTDTQYF.

The chain combines TRBV28 with TRBJ1-2, with D unresolved. Trimming took 8 bases from V and 8 from J, leaving 12 bases between them. Germline CDR1 reads MDHEN; CDR2 reads SYDVKM. The CDR3 loop spans 11 amino acids. Here the CDR3 DNA reads TGTGCCAGCGGCCGGATGAGGGGCTACACCTTC. Residues: CASGRMRGYTF.

This chain links TRBV9 with TRBJ1-3, with unresolved D. V lost 1 base and J lost 5, with 16 bases in between. The CDR3 extends over 16 amino acids. Looked up from germline, CDR1 is SGDLS and CDR2 is YYNGEE. The CDR3 region has the DNA TGTGCCAGCAGCGTAATGGCCGTGGCGGATCGAAACACCATATATTTT. Amino acid sequence: CASSVMAVADRNTIYF.

This clone was detected only once. The V and J genes are TRBV19 and TRBJ2-3; TRBD2 aligns across 11 bases. The germline V gene encodes CDR1 LNHDA and CDR2 SQIVND (reference sequence). This CDR3 is built from 16 residues. V lost 3 bases and J lost 4; bases outside the gene matches: 6. The CDR3 nucleotides are TGTGCCAGTAGTATGAATAGCGGGGGGGCGGCAGATACGCAGTATTTT. As protein: CASSMNSGGAADTQYF.

The sample holds a few counts of this clone. The V call is TRBV7-9, the J call TRBJ1-4, with TRBD1 matching over 8 bases. This CDR3 contains 15 residues. Trimming cost V 5 bases and J 6 bases; bases outside gene matches: 8. CDR1 SEHNR and CDR2 FQNEAQ come from the germline V gene (reference sequence). The CDR3 sequence is CASSPGQGWDEKLFF. CDR3 nucleotide sequence: TGTGCCAGCAGCCCAGGACAGGGATGGGATGAAAAACTGTTTTTT.

The V and J genes are TRBV6-5 and TRBJ2-1; 9 nucleotides match TRBD2. Unmatched junction bases numbered 7, after V lost 4 bases and J lost 6 bases. The CDR3 sequence is 15 residues long. Germline CDR1 MNHEY, CDR2 SVGAGI. The CDR3: CASSFDGTSFNEQFF. The DNA of the CDR3 is TGTGCCAGCAGTTTTGACGGGACTAGCTTCAATGAGCAGTTCTTC.

The chain links TRBV6-6 to TRBJ2-2, with 8 bases matching TRBD2. With V trimmed by 6 bases and J by 4 bases, 7 bases remained unmatched. The CDR3 is 15 residues long. The germline V gene has CDR1 MNHNY and CDR2 SVGAGI (reference sequence). In DNA, the CDR3 is TGTGCCAGCAGAAACAGCGGGGGCCGCACCGGGGAGCTGTTTTTT. Protein product: CASRNSGGRTGELFF.

This chain uses TRBV27 with TRBJ2-2; D gene unclear. This CDR3 spans 13 amino acids. Germline CDR1 MNHEY, CDR2 SMNVEV (reference sequence). Trimming shortened V by 7 bases and J by 7 bases, and 13 bases separated the two germline ends. CDR3 sequence (DNA): TGTGCCAGCAACCCGGAGCCGGGCGGGGAGCTGTTTTTT. It specifies CASNPEPGGELFF.

This chain uses TRBV6-5 with TRBJ2-7; D call uncertain. CDR1 is MNHEY, CDR2 SVGAGI, per germline. The CDR3 spans 14 residues. The V gene lost 6 bases and the J gene lost 3 bases, with 15 bases spanning the gap. Here the CDR3 DNA reads TGTGCCAGCAGACCTTATCCTACGAACTACGAGCAGTACTTC. Translated: CASRPYPTNYEQYF.

The chain couples TRBV19 to TRBJ1-3, with D hard to call. The germline V and J ends were trimmed by 10 bases and 1 base, with 14 bases remaining between them. The CDR3 runs to 14 residues. Germline values: CDR1 LNHDA, CDR2 SQIVND (reference sequence). The CDR3 DNA is TGTGCCACACGGGAATTTGGTTCTGGAAACACCATATATTTT. Translated: CATREFGSGNTIYF.

This clone appeared a few times. The chain carries TRBV2 and TRBJ2-7, with TRBD1 matching 7 bases. V lost 8 bases to trimming and J lost 2 bases; unmatched junction nucleotides: 6. This CDR3 contains 13 residues. Germline V lookup: CDR1 SNHLY, CDR2 FYNNEI. In DNA form, the CDR3 reads TGTGCCAGCGACGGACAGGAAGCCTACGAGCAGTACTTC. Translated: CASDGQEAYEQYF.

This chain links TRBV28 with TRBJ2-7; D gene ambiguous. Germline lookup yields CDR1 MDHEN and CDR2 SYDVKM. The CDR3 length is 10 residues. With 10 bases removed from V and 6 bases from J, the gap between germline ends came to 10 bases. The CDR3 here is CATGLGEQYF. CDR3 sequence (DNA): TGTGCCACAGGATTGGGCGAGCAGTACTTC.